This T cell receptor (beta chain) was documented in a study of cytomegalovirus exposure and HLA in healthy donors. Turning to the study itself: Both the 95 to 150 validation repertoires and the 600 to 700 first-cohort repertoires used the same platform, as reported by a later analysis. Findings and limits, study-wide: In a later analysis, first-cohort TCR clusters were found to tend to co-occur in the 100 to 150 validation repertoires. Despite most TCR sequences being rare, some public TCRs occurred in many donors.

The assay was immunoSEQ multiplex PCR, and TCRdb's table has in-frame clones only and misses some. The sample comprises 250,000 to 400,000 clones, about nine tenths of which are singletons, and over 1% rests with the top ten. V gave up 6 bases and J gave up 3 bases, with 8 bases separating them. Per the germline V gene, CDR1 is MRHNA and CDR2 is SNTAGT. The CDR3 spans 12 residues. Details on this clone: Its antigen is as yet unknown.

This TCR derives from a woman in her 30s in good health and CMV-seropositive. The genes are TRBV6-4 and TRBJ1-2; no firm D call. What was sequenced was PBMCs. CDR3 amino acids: CASSRFDYGYTF. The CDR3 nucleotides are TGTGCCAGCAGCCGATTCGACTATGGCTACACCTTC.